This T cell receptor (beta chain) emerged from a study of neurological immune-mediated disorders. Synthesis of cDNA was performed by 5'RACE using 10-nucleotide random UMIs. One entry per CDR3 protein results from TCRdb running MiXCR on the 5' RACE reads. The sample contains about 38,000 distinct CDR3 sequences, approximately 12% of which appear only once. Time point of the sample: technical triplicate 1. Preparation of the unsorted libraries drew on 2 million PBMCs stored at -80 C. This clonotype has a count of ten or more. The antigen is unknown. The CDR3 is 15 residues long. CDR1 is KGHSH, CDR2 LQKENI, per germline. J lost 6 bases, V lost 0 bases, and 1 base had no gene match. Study-level results: The greatest TCR clonal expansion occurred in HTLV-1-associated myelopathy and the least in multiple sclerosis, which fell below healthy controls. Subjects shared no identical expanded-clone CDR3 amino acid sequences, suggesting private TCR-beta repertoires in all groups.

Sequenced sample: PBMCs. The J gene is TRBJ2-7, the V gene TRBV18; TRBD2 matches 14 bases. The sequence derives from a man in his sixties with HTLV-1-associated myelopathy (HAM/TSP). As DNA, the CDR3 is TGTGCCAGCTCACCACCGGGACTAGCGGGAGCCGAGCAGTACTTC. It translates to CASSPPGLAGAEQYF.